This TCR beta chain was found in a study of T cells in Graves' hyperthyroidism and ophthalmopathy. The authors obtained PBMCs from more than 8 ml of fresh peripheral blood. It was RNA transcripts that yielded the amplified TCR beta CDR3 regions. The HTBI primer set was used in a first-round RT-PCR of the TCR CDR3. TCRdb redid the calling of the multiplex PCR reads with MiXCR, one entry per CDR3 protein. This sample has roughly 400,000 distinct CDR3 sequences, with around 15% found just once. Overall study results and limits: Blood shared most expanded thyroid clonotypes above 0.001. Ophthalmopathy cases were set apart from stable hyperthyroidism by a 13 V-J model.

Comments on this clonotype: As yet, its antigen is unknown. A much bigger clone sits one base away, suggesting this may be a read error. Because it lacks the conserved phenylalanine or tryptophan at the end, this CDR3 is likely a read error.

The TCR originated in a man in his forties or fifties with Graves' ophthalmopathy. The sequenced sample consisted of blood.

This CDR3 reads CASSLRTIQQETQYL. CDR3 DNA: TGTGCCAGCAGCTTGAGGACTATCCAACAAGAGACCCAGTACCTC. The chain combines TRBV5-5 with TRBJ2-5; a possible D gene is TRBD2 (6 bases). V gave up 1 base and J gave up 2 bases, with 12 bases separating them. Germline CDR1 is SGHKS and CDR2 is YYEKEE (reference sequence). This CDR3 has 15 amino acids.